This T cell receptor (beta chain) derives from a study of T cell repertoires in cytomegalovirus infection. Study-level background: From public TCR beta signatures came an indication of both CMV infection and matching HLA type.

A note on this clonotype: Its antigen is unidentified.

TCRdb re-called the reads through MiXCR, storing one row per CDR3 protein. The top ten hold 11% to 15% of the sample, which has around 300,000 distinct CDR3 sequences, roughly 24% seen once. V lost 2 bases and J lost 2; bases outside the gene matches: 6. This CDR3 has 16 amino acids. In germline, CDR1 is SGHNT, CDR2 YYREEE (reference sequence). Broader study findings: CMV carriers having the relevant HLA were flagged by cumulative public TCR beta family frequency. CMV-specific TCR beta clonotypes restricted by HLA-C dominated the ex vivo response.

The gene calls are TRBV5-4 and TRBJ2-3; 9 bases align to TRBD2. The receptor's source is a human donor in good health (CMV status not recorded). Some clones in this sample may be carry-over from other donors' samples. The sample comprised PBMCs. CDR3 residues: CASSLRTSDDTDTQYF. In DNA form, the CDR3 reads TGTGCCAGCAGCTTAAGGACTAGCGATGACACAGATACGCAGTATTTT.